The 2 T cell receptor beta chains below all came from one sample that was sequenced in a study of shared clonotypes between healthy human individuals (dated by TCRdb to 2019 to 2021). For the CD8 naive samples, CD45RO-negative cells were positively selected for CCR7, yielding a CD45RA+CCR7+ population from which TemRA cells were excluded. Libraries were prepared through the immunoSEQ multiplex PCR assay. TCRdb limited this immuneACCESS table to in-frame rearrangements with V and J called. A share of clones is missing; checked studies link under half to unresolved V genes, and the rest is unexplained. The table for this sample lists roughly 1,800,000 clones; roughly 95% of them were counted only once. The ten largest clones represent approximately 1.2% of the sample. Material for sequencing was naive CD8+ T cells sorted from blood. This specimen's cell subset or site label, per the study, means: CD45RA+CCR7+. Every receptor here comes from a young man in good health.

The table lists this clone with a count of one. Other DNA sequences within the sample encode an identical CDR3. DNA for the CDR3: TGCGCCAGCAGCTTAGATTCTAACTATGGCTACACCTTC. This sequence encodes CASSLDSNYGYTF. The chain recombines TRBV5-1 with TRBJ1-2; unclear D gene. The CDR3 runs 13 residues. V gave up 2 bases and J gave up 0 bases, with 5 bases separating them. Per the germline V gene, CDR1 is SGHRS and CDR2 is YFSETQ.

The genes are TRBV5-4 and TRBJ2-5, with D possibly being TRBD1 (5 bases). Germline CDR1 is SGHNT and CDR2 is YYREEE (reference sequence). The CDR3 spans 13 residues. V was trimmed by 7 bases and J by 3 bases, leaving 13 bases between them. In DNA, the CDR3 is TGTGCCAGCGGGCTCCTAGGGGAAGAGACCCAGTACTTC. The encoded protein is CASGLLGEETQYF. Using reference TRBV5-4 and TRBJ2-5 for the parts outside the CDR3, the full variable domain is ETGVTQSPTHLIKTRGQQVTLRCSSQSGHNTVSWYQQALGQGPQFIFQYYREEENGRGNFPPRFSGLQFPNYSSELNVNALELDDSALYLCASGLLGEETQYFGPGTRLLVL.